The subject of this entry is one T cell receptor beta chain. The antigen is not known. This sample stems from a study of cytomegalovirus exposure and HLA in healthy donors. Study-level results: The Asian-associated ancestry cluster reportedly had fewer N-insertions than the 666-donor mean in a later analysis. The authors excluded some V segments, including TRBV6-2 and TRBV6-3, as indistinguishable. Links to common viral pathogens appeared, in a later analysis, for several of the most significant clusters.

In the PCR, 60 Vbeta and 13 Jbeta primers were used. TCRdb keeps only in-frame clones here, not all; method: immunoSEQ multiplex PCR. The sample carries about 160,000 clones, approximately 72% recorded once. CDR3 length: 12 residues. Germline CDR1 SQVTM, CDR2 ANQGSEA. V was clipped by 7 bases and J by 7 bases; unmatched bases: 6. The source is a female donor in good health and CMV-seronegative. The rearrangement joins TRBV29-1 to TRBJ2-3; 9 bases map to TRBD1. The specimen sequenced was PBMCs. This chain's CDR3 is CSGGQGGNTQYF. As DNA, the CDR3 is TGCAGCGGGGGACAGGGAGGAAATACGCAGTATTTT.